The rows below give T cell receptor beta chains drawn from one sample of a study of OX40 agonist ivuxolimab in advanced cancers. Produced via immunoSEQ multiplex PCR; TCRdb's table is partial and in-frame only. The sample includes over 15,000 clones, roughly 86% of them seen just once. This sample comprised CD4+ or CD8+ T cells sorted from blood, obtained in a trial of the OX40 agonist ivuxolimab. The receptor source for this set is an adult with an advanced solid tumor such as melanoma, head and neck, liver or kidney cancer. The CDR3 runs from the conserved cysteine through the conserved F or W. Each record gives: V gene, clone size, D gene, J gene, CDR3 DNA, CDR3 protein. A D gene is named only where the DNA matches it firmly. A clone size is listed for some rows: how often the clone was seen (once, few, many), or a class if it is expanded.

V: TRBV5-5; size: once; D: NA; J: TRBJ2-7; DNA: TGTGCCAGCAGCTTTGGGGGCAACGAGCAGTACTTC; CDR3: CASSFGGNEQYF
V: TRBV7-6; size: NA; D: TRBD1; J: TRBJ2-7; DNA: TGTGCCAGCAGCCCTTTTACCCGGGACAGGGGTCTTCACGAGCAGTACTTC; CDR3: CASSPFTRDRGLHEQYF
V: TRBV2; size: NA; D: TRBD2; J: TRBJ2-7; DNA: TGTGCCAGCAGTGAAGCGCGACTAGCGGGGGACGAGCAGTACTTC; CDR3: CASSEARLAGDEQYF
V: TRBV4-3; size: NA; D: NA; J: TRBJ2-3; DNA: TGCGCCAGCAGCCAAGAAATCCCCGATACGCAGTATTTT; CDR3: CASSQEIPDTQYF
V: TRBV7-3; size: NA; D: NA; J: TRBJ2-1; DNA: TGTGCCAGCAGCGGTACCGGGACTGTCAATGAGCAGTTCTTC; CDR3: CASSGTGTVNEQFF
V: TRBV19; size: NA; D: TRBD1; J: TRBJ2-3; DNA: TGTGCCAGTACTCCGACAGGGAACACAGATACGCAGTATTTT; CDR3: CASTPTGNTDTQYF
V: TRBV27; size: few; D: TRBD1; J: TRBJ1-2; DNA: TGTGCCAGCAGTTTAGGGGGACAGACCTATGGCTACACCTTC; CDR3: CASSLGGQTYGYTF
V: TRBV7-2; size: NA; D: NA; J: TRBJ1-1; DNA: TGTGCCGGGCGGGCGACCCGGAACACTGAAGCTTTCTTT; CDR3: CAGRATRNTEAFF
V: TRBV5-4; size: NA; D: NA; J: TRBJ2-7; DNA: TGTGCCAGCAGCTTGCAGGGTGACGAGCAGTACTTC; CDR3: CASSLQGDEQYF
V: TRBV7-9; size: NA; D: TRBD2; J: TRBJ2-1; DNA: TGTGCCAGCAGCCTTAGCGGGAGGGTCAGCCAGCAGTTCTTC; CDR3: CASSLSGRVSQQFF
V: TRBV6-6; size: NA; D: NA; J: TRBJ1-2; DNA: TGTGCCAGCAGTTACTCGGGGGGGGAAGGCTACACCTTC; CDR3: CASSYSGGEGYTF
V: TRBV7-9; size: NA; D: NA; J: TRBJ1-4; DNA: TGTGCCAGCAGCACCAGCAGGGGCTTTCAGGCTGAAAAACTGTTTTTT; CDR3: CASSTSRGFQAEKLFF
V: TRBV5-5; size: NA; D: TRBD1; J: TRBJ1-5; DNA: TGTGCCAGCAGCTTCCAGGGGGCGAATCAGCCCCAGCATTTT; CDR3: CASSFQGANQPQHF
V: TRBV5-4; size: NA; D: TRBD2; J: TRBJ2-5; DNA: TGTGCCAGCAGCTTTCGGGGGGGGGAGACCCAGTACTTC; CDR3: CASSFRGGETQYF
V: TRBV6-1; size: once; D: NA; J: TRBJ2-7; DNA: TGTGCCAGCAGTGCGGTCTACGAGCAGTACTTC; CDR3: CASSAVYEQYF
V: TRBV7-3; size: NA; D: NA; J: TRBJ2-2; DNA: TGTGCCAGCAGCCAAGGGGGATCGAACACCGGGGAGCTGTTTTTT; CDR3: CASSQGGSNTGELFF
V: TRBV28; size: NA; D: NA; J: TRBJ2-6; DNA: TGTGACCCCAAAGGCGGGGGGGCCAACGTCCTGACTTTC; CDR3: CDPKGGGANVLTF
V: TRBV2; size: NA; D: TRBD1; J: TRBJ2-1; DNA: TGTGCCAGCGGGTGGGACAGGGGGGTCAATGAGCAGTTCTTC; CDR3: CASGWDRGVNEQFF
V: TRBV28; size: NA; D: TRBD1; J: TRBJ1-3; DNA: TGTGCCAGCAGTTTCTTCTGGACAGGGCAAGTTAGGACTGGAAACACCATATATTTT; CDR3: CASSFFWTGQVRTGNTIYF
V: TRBV27; size: NA; D: NA; J: TRBJ1-2; DNA: TGTGCCAGCAGTTTCAGCCTGGGCTGGGGCTACACCTTC; CDR3: CASSFSLGWGYTF
V: TRBV6-5; size: few; D: NA; J: TRBJ2-7; DNA: TGTGCCAGCAGTCCACAGACGGCTACCTACGAGCAGTACTTC; CDR3: CASSPQTATYEQYF
V: TRBV28; size: NA; D: NA; J: TRBJ1-1; DNA: TGTGCCAGCAGTTTATCAGGGAGGCCTGAAGCTTTCTTT; CDR3: CASSLSGRPEAFF
V: TRBV6-1; size: NA; D: NA; J: TRBJ1-5; DNA: TGTGCCAGCAGTGAAGGTATAGGGACTAATCAGCCCCAGCATTTT; CDR3: CASSEGIGTNQPQHF
V: TRBV10-3; size: NA; D: NA; J: TRBJ1-6; DNA: TGTGCCATCAGTGAGGGGCGCGGGTCCTATAATTCACCCCTCCACTTT; CDR3: CAISEGRGSYNSPLHF
V: TRBV6-5; size: once; D: TRBD1; J: TRBJ1-5; DNA: TGTGCCAGCAGTCCGGGACAGTGGAATTATCAGCCCCAGCATTTT; CDR3: CASSPGQWNYQPQHF
V: TRBV4-2; size: NA; D: TRBD2; J: TRBJ2-7; DNA: TGTGCCAGCAGCCAAGATCTGAGGACTAGCGGGAGGAACGAGCAGTACTTC; CDR3: CASSQDLRTSGRNEQYF
V: TRBV10-2; size: NA; D: TRBD1; J: TRBJ2-2; DNA: TGCGCCAGCAGAATATTAGGGGGCGCGGGCGGGGAGCTGTTTTTT; CDR3: CASRILGGAGGELFF
V: TRBV19; size: NA; D: NA; J: TRBJ1-5; DNA: TGTGCCAGTAGTTACCAGCGGGCGGGCAATCAGCCCCAGCATTTT; CDR3: CASSYQRAGNQPQHF
V: TRBV5-8; size: NA; D: NA; J: TRBJ1-5; DNA: TGTGCCAGCAGCTTGTACAGGGCGAGCCAGCCCCAGCATTTT; CDR3: CASSLYRASQPQHF
V: TRBV5-1; size: NA; D: NA; J: TRBJ2-3; DNA: TGCGCCAGCAAACTTGACGGGGGCGGCACAGATACGCAGTATTTT; CDR3: CASKLDGGGTDTQYF
V: TRBV20-1; size: once; D: NA; J: TRBJ2-5; DNA: TGCAGTGCTAGAGTCGGGGAGTCCCAGTACTTC; CDR3: CSARVGESQYF
V: TRBV2; size: NA; D: TRBD1; J: TRBJ1-5; DNA: TGTGCCAGCAGCATCCAGGGGGTTGGGAATCAGCCCCAGCATTTT; CDR3: CASSIQGVGNQPQHF
V: TRBV5-8; size: NA; D: TRBD2; J: TRBJ2-3; DNA: TGTGCCAGCAGTACGGGGGGGAGCACAGATACGCAGTATTTT; CDR3: CASSTGGSTDTQYF
V: TRBV10-3; size: NA; D: TRBD2; J: TRBJ2-7; DNA: TGTGCCATCGGTCGGGGGGACGAGCAGTACTTC; CDR3: CAIGRGDEQYF
V: TRBV7-9; size: NA; D: TRBD1; J: TRBJ1-5; DNA: TGTGCCAGCAGCCCGGACAGGATCTATCAGCCCCAGCATTTT; CDR3: CASSPDRIYQPQHF
V: TRBV7-9; size: NA; D: TRBD1; J: TRBJ2-1; DNA: TGTGCCAGCAGCTTGACCGGGACAGGGGGGAATGAGCAGTTCTTC; CDR3: CASSLTGTGGNEQFF
V: TRBV11-3; size: NA; D: TRBD1; J: TRBJ1-1; DNA: TGTGCCAGCAGCGTCCACAGGGGCAGCACTGAAGCTTTCTTT; CDR3: CASSVHRGSTEAFF
V: TRBV5-8; size: NA; D: NA; J: TRBJ2-1; DNA: TGTGCCAGCCGACTAAAGGGAGCGGCGTACAATGAGCAGTTCTTC; CDR3: CASRLKGAAYNEQFF
V: TRBV4-1; size: once; D: NA; J: TRBJ2-5; DNA: TGCGCCAGCAGCCAAGCCCCGCCCGCGGCTCTTTTAGGGACCCAGTACTTC; CDR3: CASSQAPPAALLGTQYF
V: TRBV27; size: NA; D: NA; J: TRBJ1-5; DNA: TGTGCCAGCAGTTGGGCAGGGCATAGCAATCAGCCCCAGCATTTT; CDR3: CASSWAGHSNQPQHF
V: TRBV14; size: NA; D: NA; J: TRBJ2-7; DNA: TGTGCCAGCAGCCAAGGCCAAGGGACAAGGCAGTACTTC; CDR3: CASSQGQGTRQYF
V: TRBV7-2; size: once; D: NA; J: TRBJ1-1; DNA: TGTGCCAGCAGCCCTACCCGCGGCACTGAAGCTTTCTTT; CDR3: CASSPTRGTEAFF
V: TRBV5-1; size: NA; D: TRBD1; J: TRBJ1-4; DNA: TGCGCCAGCAGCCGTTCAGGGGGGGATGAAAAACTGTTTTTT; CDR3: CASSRSGGDEKLFF
V: TRBV2; size: NA; D: NA; J: TRBJ2-7; DNA: TGTGCCAGCACCGAGGGAGGACAGAGCTCCTACGAGCAGTACTTC; CDR3: CASTEGGQSSYEQYF
V: TRBV4-2; size: NA; D: NA; J: TRBJ1-1; DNA: TGTGCCAGCAGCTTTGGACATATCTCTGAAGCTTTCTTT; CDR3: CASSFGHISEAFF
V: TRBV21-1; size: NA; D: NA; J: TRBJ1-4; DNA: TGTGCCAGCAGCATAAGAGATTGGGACCGACATAATGAAAAACTGTTTTTT; CDR3: CASSIRDWDRHNEKLFF
V: TRBV15; size: NA; D: NA; J: TRBJ2-3; DNA: TGTGCCACCAGCAGAGATGCCGCGGGAACGCAGTATTTT; CDR3: CATSRDAAGTQYF